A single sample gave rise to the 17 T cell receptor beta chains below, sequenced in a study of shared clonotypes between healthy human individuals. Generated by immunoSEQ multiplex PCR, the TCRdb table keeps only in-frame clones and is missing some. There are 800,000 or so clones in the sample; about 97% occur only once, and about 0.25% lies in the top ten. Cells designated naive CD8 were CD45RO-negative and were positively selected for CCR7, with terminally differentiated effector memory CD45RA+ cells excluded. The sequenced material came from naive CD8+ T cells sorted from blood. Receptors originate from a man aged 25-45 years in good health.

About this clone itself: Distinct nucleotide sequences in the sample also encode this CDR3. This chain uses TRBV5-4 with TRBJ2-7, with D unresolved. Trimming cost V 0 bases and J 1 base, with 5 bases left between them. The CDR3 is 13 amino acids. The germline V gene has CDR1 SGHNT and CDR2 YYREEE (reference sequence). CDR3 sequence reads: CASSLENSYEQYF. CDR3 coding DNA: TGTGCCAGCAGCTTGGAAAATTCCTACGAGCAGTACTTC.

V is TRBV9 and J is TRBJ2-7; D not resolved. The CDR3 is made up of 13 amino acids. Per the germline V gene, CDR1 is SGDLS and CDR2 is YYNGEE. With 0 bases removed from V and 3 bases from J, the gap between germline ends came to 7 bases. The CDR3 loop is CASSVGNNYEQYF. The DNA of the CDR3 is TGTGCCAGCAGCGTAGGCAATAACTACGAGCAGTACTTC.

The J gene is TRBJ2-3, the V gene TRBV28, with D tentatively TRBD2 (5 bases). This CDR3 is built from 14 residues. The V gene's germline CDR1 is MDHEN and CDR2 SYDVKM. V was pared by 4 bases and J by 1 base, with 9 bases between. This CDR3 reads CASSYDYRTDTQYF. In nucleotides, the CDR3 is TGTGCCAGCAGTTATGACTACCGCACAGATACGCAGTATTTT.

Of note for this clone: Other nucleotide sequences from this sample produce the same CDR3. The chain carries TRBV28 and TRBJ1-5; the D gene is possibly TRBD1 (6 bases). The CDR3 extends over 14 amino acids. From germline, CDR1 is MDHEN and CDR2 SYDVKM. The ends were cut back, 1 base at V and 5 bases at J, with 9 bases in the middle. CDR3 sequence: CASSLLRGDQPQHF. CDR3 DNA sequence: TGTGCCAGCAGTTTATTAAGGGGGGATCAGCCCCAGCATTTT.

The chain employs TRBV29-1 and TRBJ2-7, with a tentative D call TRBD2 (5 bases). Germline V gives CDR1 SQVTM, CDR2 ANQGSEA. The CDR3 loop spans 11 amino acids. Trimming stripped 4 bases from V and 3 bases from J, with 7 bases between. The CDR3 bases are TGCAGCGTTGGAGGGATCTACGAGCAGTACTTC. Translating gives CSVGGIYEQYF.

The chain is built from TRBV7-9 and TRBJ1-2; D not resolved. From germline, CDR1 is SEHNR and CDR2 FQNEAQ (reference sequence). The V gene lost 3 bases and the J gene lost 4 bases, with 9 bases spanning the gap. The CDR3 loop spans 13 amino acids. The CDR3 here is CASSFPHLYGYTF. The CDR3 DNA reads TGTGCCAGCAGCTTTCCCCACCTCTATGGCTACACCTTC.

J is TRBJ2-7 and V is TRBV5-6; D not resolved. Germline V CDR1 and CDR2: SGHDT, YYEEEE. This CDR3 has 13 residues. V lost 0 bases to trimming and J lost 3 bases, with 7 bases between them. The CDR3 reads CASSLDEVYEQYF. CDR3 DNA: TGTGCCAGCAGCTTGGACGAGGTCTACGAGCAGTACTTC.

CDR3 amino acids: CASSHPTVQVGGRSTEAFF. The CDR3 nucleotides read TGCGCCAGCAGCCACCCCACGGTACAGGTGGGGGGTAGGTCCACTGAAGCTTTCTTT. The chain combines TRBV4-1 with TRBJ1-1; a weak D match, TRBD1 (5 bases). The CDR3 extends over 19 amino acids. Germline CDR1 reads MGHRA; CDR2 reads YSYEKL. Trimming removed 3 bases at V and 4 bases at J, with 27 bases between.

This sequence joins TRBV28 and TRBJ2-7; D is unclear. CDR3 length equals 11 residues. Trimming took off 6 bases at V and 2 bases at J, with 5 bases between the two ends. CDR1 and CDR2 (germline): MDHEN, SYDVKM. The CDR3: CASSVAYEQYF. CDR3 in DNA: TGTGCCAGCAGCGTCGCCTACGAGCAGTACTTC.

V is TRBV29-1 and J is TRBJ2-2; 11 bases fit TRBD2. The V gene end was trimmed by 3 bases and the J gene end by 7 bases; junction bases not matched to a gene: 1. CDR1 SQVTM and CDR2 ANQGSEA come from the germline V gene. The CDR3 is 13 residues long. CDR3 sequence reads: CSVEGTSGGELFF. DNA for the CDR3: TGCAGCGTTGAGGGGACTAGCGGCGGGGAGCTGTTTTTT.

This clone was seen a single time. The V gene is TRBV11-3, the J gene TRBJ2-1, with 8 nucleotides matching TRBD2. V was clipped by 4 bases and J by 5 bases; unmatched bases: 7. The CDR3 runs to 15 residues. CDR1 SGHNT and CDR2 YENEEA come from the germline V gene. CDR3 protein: CASSSRSSGDNEQFF. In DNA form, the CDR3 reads TGTGCCAGCAGCTCCCGGAGTAGCGGGGACAATGAGCAGTTCTTC.

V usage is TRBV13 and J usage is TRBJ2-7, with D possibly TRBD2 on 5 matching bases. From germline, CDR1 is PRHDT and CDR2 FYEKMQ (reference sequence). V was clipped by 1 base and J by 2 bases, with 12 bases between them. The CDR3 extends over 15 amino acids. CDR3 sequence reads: CASSLAGSRTYEQYF. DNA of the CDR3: TGTGCCAGCAGCTTAGCGGGAAGTCGGACCTACGAGCAGTACTTC.

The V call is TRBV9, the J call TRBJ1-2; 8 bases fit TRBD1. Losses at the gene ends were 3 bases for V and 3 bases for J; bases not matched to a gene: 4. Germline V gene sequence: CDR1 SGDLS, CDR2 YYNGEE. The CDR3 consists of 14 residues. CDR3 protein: CASSATGGYYGYTF. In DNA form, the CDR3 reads TGTGCCAGCAGCGCAACAGGGGGGTACTATGGCTACACCTTC. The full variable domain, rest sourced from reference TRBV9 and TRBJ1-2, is DSGVTQTPKHLITATGQRVTLRCSPRSGDLSVYWYQQSLDQGLQFLIQYYNGEERAKGNILERFSAQQFPDLHSELNLSSLELGDSALYFCASSATGGYYGYTFGSGTRLTVV.

CDR3 in DNA: TGTGCCAGCAGCCACACAAGGACAGGGTCCAGCAATGAGCAGTTCTTC. Translating it yields CASSHTRTGSSNEQFF. The chain recombines TRBV4-2 with TRBJ2-1, with TRBD1 matching over 8 bases. V shed 3 bases and J 6 bases; nucleotides not matched to a gene: 10. This CDR3 spans 16 amino acids. Germline V CDR1 and CDR2: LGHNA, YNFKEQ.

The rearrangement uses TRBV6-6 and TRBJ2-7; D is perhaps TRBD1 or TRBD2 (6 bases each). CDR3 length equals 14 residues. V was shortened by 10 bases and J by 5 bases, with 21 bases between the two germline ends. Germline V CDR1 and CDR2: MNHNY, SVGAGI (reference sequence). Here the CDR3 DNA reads TGTGCCACCGGATTAGGGGGGAGGAGGAACGAGCAGTACTTC. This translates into CATGLGGRRNEQYF.

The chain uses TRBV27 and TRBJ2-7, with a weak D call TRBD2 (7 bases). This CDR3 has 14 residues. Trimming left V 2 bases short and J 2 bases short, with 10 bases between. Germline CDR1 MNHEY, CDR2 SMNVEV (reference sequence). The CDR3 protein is CASSLRGGTYEQYF. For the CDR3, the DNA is TGTGCCAGCAGTTTAAGGGGGGGAACCTACGAGCAGTACTTC.

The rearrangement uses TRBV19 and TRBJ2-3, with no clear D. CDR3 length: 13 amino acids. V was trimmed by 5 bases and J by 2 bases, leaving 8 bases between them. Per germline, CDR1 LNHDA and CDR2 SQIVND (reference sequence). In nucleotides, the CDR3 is TGTGCCAGTAGTCGGCCTTACACAGATACGCAGTATTTT. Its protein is CASSRPYTDTQYF.